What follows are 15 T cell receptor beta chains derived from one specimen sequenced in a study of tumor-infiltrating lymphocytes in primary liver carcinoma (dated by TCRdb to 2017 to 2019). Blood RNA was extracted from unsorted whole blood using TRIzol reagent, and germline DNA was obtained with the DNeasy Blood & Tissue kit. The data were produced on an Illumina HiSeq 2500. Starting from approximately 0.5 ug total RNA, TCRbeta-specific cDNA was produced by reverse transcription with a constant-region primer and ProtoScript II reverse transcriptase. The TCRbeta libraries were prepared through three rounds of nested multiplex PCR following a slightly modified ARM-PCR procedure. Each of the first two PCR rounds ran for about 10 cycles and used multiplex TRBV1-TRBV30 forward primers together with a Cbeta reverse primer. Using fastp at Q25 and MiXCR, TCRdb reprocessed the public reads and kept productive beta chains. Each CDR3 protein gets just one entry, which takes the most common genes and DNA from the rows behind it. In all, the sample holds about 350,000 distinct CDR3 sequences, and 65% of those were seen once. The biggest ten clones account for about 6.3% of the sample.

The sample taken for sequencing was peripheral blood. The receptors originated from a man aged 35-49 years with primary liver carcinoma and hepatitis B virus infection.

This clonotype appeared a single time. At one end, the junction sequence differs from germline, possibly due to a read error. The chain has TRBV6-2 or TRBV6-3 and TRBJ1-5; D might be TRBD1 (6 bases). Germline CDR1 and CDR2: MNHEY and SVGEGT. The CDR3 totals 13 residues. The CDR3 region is CASSPGDNQPKHF. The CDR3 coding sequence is TGTGCAAGCAGCCCGGGGGACAATCAGCCCAAGCATTTT.

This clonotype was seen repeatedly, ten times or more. The CDR3 reads CASRQQGVRGNEQFF. In DNA form, the CDR3 reads TGTGCCAGCAGGCAACAGGGGGTAAGAGGCAATGAGCAGTTCTTC. The V gene is TRBV6-1, the J gene TRBJ2-1, with 8 bases identical to TRBD1. The CDR3 loop spans 15 amino acids. The germline gives CDR1 MNHNS, CDR2 SASEGT. V lost 6 bases, J lost 6 bases, and 10 bases stayed unmatched.

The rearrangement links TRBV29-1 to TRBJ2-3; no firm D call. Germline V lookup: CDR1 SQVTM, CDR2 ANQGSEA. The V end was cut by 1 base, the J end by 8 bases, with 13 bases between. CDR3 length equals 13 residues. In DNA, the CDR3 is TGCAGCGTTGAAGGGCAGGCCCCTAGTACGCAGTATTTT. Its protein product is CSVEGQAPSTQYF.

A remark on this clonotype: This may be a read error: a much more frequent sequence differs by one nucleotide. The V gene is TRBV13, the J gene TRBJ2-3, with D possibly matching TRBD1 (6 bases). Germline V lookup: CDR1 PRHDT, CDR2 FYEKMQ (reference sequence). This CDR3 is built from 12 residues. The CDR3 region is CTSSWGRDTQYF. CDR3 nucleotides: TGTACCAGCAGCTGGGGGCGAGATACGCAGTATTTT.

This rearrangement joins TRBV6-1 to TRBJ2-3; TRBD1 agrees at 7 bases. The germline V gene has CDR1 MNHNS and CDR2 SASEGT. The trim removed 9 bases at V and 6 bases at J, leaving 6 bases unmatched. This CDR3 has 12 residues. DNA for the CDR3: TGTGCCAGGTTTACAGGGGACGATACGCAGTATTTT. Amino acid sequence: CARFTGDDTQYF.

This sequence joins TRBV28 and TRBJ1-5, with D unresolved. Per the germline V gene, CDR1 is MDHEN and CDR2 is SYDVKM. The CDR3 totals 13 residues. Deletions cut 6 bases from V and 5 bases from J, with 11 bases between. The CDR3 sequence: CASRHIPDQPQHF. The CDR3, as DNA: TGTGCCAGCAGGCACATACCAGATCAGCCCCAGCATTTT. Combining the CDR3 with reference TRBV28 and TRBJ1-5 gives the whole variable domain DVKVTQSSRYLVKRTGEKVFLECVQDMDHENMFWYRQDPGLGLRLIYFSYDVKMKEKGDIPEGYSVSREKKERFSLILESASTNQTSMYLCASRHIPDQPQHFGDGTRLSIL.

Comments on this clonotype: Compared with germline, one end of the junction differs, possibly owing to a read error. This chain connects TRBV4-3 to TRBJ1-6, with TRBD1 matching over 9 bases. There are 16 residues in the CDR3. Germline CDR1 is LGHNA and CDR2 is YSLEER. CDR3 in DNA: TGCGTCAGCGGCTTGACAGGGGGTACCTATAATTCACCCCTCCACTTT. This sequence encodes CVSGLTGGTYNSPLHF.

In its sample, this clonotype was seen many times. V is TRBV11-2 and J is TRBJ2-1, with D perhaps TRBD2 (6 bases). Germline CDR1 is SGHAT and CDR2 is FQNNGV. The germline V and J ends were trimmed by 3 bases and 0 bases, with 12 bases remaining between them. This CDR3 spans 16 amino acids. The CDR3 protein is CASSFGGESSYNEQFF. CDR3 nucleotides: TGTGCCAGCAGCTTTGGCGGGGAGAGCTCCTACAATGAGCAGTTCTTC.

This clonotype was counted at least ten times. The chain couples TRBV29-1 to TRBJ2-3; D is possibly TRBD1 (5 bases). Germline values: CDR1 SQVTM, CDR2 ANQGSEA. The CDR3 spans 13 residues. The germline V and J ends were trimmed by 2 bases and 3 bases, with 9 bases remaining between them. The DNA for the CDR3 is TGCAGCGTTGAACCCCAGGGTACAGATACGCAGTATTTT. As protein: CSVEPQGTDTQYF.

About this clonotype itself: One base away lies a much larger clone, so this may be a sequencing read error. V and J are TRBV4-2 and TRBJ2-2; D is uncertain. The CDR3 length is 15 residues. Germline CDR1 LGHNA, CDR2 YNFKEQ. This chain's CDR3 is CASSQDDTGAGELFF. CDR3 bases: TGCGCCAGCAGCCAAGATGACACTGGGGCCGGGGAGCTGTTTTTT.

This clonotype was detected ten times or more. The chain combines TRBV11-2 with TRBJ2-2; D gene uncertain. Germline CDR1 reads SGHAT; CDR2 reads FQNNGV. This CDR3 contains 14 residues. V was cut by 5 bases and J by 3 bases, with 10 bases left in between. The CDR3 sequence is CASSTDSDTGELFF. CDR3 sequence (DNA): TGTGCCAGCAGCACAGACTCGGACACCGGGGAGCTGTTTTTT.

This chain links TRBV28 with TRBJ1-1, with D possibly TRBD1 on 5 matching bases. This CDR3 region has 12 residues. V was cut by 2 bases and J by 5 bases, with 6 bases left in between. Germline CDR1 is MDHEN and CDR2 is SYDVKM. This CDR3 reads CASSLQGTEAFF. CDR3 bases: TGTGCCAGCAGTTTACAGGGTACTGAAGCTTTCTTT.

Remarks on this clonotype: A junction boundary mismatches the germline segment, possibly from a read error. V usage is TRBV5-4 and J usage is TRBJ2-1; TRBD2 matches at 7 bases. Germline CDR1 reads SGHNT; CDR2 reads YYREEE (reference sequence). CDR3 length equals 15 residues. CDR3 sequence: CASGLPTGTTNEQFF. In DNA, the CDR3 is TGTGCCAGCGGCCTACCCACCGGGACTACGAATGAGCAGTTCTTT.

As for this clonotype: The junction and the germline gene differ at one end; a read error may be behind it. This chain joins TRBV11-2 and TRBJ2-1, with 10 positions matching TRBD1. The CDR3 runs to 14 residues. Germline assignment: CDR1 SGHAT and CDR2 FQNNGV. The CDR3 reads CAGSLGGQGTEQFF. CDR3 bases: TGTGCCGGCAGCCTCGGGGGACAGGGGACCGAGCAGTTCTTC.

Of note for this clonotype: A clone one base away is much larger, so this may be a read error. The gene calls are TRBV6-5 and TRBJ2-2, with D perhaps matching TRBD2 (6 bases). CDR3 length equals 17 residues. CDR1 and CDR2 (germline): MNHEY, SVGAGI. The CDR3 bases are TGTGTCAGCACTCGGGACTTCCTTAATGCGGACACCGGGGAGCTGTTTTTT. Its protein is CVSTRDFLNADTGELFF.